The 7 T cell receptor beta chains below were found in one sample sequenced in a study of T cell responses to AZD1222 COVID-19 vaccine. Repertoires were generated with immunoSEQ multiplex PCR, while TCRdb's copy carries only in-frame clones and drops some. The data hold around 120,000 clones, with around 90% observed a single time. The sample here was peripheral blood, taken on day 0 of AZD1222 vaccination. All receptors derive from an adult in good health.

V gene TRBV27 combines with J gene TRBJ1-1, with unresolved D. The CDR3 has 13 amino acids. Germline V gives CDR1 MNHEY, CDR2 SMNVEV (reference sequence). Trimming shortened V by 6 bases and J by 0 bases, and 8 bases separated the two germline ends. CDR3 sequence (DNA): TGTGCCAGCAGGGATACAATGAACACTGAAGCTTTCTTT. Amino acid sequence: CASRDTMNTEAFF.

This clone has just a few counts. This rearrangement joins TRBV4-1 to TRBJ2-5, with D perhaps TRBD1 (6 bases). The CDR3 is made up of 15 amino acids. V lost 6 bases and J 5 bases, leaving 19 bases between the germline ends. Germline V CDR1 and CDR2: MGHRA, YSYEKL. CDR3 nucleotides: TGCGCCAGCAGTCCACCCGACAGGCTATGGGAGACCCAGTACTTC. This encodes CASSPPDRLWETQYF.

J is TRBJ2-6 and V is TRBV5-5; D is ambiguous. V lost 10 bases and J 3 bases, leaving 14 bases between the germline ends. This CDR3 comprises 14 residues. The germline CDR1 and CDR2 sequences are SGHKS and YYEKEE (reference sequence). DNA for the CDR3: TGTGCCGGCCAACGGGTGAATGGGGCCAACGTCCTGACTTTC. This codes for CAGQRVNGANVLTF.

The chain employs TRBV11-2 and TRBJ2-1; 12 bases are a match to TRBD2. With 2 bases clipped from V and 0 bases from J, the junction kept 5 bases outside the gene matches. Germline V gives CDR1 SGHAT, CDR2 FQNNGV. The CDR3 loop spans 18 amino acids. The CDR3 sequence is CASSLLRTSGASYNEQFF. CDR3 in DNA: TGTGCCAGCAGCTTACTCCGGACTAGCGGGGCCTCCTACAATGAGCAGTTCTTC.

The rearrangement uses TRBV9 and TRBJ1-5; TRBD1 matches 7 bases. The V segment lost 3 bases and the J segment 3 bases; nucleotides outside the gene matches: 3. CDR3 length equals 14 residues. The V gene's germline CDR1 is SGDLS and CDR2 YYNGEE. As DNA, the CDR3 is TGTGCCAGCAGCGCTGGGACAGACAATCAGCCCCAGCATTTT. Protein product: CASSAGTDNQPQHF.

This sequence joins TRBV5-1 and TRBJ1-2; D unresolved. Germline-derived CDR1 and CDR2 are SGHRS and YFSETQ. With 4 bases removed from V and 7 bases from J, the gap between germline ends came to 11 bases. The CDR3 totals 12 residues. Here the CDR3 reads CASSHGRSGYTF. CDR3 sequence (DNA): TGCGCCAGCAGCCACGGACGGTCTGGCTACACCTTC.

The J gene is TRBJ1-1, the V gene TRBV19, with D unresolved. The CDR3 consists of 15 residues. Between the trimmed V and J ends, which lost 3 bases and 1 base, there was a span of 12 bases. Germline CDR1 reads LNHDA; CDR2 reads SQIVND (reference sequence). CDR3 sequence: CASSMISQSNTEAFF. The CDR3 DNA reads TGTGCCAGTAGTATGATCTCACAGTCGAACACTGAAGCTTTCTTT.